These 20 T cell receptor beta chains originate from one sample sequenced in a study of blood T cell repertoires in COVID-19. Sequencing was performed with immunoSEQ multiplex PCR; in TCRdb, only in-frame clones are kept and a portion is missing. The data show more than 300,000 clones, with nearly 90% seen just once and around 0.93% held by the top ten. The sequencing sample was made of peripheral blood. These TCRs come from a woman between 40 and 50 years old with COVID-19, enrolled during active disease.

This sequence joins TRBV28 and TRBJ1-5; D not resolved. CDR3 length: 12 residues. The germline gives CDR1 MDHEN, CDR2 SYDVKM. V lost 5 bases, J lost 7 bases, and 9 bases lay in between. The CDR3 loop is CASSLDEQPQHF. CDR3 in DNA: TGTGCCAGCAGTCTCGATGAGCAGCCCCAGCATTTT.

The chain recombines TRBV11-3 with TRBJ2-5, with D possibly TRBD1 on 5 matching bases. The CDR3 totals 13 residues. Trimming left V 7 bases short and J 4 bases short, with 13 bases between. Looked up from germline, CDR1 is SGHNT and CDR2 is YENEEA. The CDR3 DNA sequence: TGTGCCAGCATACCAGGGTGGGGAGAGACCCAGTACTTC. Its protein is CASIPGWGETQYF.

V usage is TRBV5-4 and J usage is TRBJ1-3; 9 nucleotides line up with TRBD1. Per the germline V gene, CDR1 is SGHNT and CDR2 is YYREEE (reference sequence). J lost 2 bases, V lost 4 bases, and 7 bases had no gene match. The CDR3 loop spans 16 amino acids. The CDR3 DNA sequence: TGTGCCAGCAGCGGGGACAGGGCTCTCCCTGGAAACACCATATATTTT. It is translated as CASSGDRALPGNTIYF.

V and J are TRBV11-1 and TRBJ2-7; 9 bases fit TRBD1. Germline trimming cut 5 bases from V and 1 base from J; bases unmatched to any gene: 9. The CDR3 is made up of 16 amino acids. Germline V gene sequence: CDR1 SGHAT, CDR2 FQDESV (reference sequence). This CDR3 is CASSQLGTGSSYEQYF. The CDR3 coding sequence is TGTGCCAGCAGCCAACTCGGGACAGGGTCATCCTACGAGCAGTACTTC.

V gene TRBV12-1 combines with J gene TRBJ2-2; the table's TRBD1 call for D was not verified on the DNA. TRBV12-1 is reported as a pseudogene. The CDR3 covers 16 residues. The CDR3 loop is CASSLPRDRGAGELFF. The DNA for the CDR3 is TGTGCCAGCAGCCTCCCCCGCGACAGGGGTGCCGGGGAGCTGTTTTTT.

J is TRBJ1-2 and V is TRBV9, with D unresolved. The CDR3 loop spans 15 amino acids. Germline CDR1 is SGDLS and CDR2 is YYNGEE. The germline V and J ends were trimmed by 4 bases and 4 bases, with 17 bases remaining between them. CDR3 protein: CASSPRAGVPYGYTF. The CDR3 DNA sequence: TGTGCCAGCAGCCCCCGGGCGGGCGTCCCCTATGGCTACACCTTC.

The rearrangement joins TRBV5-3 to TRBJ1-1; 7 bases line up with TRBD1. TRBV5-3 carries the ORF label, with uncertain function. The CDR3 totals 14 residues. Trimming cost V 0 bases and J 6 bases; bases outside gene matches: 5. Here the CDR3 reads CARSLEAGGAEAFF. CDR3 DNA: TGTGCCAGAAGCTTGGAGGCAGGGGGTGCTGAAGCTTTCTTT.

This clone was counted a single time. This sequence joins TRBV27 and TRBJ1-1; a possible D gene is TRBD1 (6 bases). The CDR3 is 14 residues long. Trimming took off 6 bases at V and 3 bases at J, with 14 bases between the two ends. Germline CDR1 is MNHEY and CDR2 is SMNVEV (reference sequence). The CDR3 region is CASSAVDRYTEAFF. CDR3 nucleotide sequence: TGTGCCAGCAGCGCGGTCGACAGGTACACTGAAGCTTTCTTT.

The CDR3 protein is CASSSGQGFPQHF. The CDR3 coding sequence is TGTGCCAGTAGTTCGGGACAGGGTTTTCCCCAGCATTTT. The chain is built from TRBV19 and TRBJ1-5; 9 positions match TRBD1. V gave up 5 bases and J gave up 10 bases; unmatched junction bases: 6. Germline CDR1 LNHDA, CDR2 SQIVND (reference sequence). The CDR3 consists of 13 residues.

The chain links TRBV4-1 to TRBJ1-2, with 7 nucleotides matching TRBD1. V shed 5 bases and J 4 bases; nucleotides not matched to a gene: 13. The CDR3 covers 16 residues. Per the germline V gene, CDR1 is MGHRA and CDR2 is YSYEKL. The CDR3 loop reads CASSTIQGPLLYGYTF. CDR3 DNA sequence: TGCGCCAGCAGCACTATACAGGGGCCCCTACTCTATGGCTACACCTTC.

DNA for the CDR3: TGTGCCAGCAGCTTAGTACGACTAGCGGGGGGGCCGAACACCGGGGAGCTGTTTTTT. Amino acids: CASSLVRLAGGPNTGELFF. The J gene is TRBJ2-2, the V gene TRBV7-8; 14 nucleotides match TRBD2. The CDR3 covers 19 residues. Germline CDR1 is SGHVS and CDR2 is FQNEAQ. The ends lost 1 base at V and 0 bases at J; junction bases unmatched: 4.

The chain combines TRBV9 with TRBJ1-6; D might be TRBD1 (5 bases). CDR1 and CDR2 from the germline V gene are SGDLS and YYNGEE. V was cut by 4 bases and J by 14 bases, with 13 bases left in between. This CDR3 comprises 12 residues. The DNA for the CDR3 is TGTGCCAGCAGCTTGGGGGGGGGAACCCTCCACTTT. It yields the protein CASSLGGGTLHF.

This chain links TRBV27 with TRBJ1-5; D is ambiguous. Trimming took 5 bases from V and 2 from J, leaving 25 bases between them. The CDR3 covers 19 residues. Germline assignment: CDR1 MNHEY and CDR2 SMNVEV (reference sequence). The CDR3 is CASSDLRAPLGVGNQPQHF. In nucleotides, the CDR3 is TGTGCCAGCAGTGACCTGAGGGCCCCTTTAGGCGTTGGCAATCAGCCCCAGCATTTT.

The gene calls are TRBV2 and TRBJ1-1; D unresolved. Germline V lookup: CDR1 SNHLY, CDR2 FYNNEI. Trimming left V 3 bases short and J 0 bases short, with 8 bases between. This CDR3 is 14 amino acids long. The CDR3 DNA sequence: TGTGCCAGCAGTGAGGGCGGGATGAACACTGAAGCTTTCTTT. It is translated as CASSEGGMNTEAFF.

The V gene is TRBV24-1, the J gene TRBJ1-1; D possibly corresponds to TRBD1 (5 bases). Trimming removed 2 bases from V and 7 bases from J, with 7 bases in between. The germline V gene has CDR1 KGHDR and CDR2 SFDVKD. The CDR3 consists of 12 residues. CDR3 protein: CATSDSGLEAFF. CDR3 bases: TGTGCCACCAGTGATTCAGGGCTTGAAGCTTTCTTT.

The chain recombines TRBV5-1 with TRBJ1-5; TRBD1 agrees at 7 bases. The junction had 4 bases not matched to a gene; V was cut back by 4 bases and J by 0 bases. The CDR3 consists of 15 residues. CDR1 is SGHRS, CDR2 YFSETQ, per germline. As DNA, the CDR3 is TGCGCCAGCAGCCCCCGGGACAGTAGCAATCAGCCCCAGCATTTT. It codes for CASSPRDSSNQPQHF.

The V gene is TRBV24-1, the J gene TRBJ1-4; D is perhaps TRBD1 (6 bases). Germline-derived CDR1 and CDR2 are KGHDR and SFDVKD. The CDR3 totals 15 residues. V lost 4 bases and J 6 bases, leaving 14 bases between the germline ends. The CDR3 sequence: CATSDSRTDHEKLFF. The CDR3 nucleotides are TGTGCCACCAGTGACTCTCGGACAGACCATGAAAAACTGTTTTTT.

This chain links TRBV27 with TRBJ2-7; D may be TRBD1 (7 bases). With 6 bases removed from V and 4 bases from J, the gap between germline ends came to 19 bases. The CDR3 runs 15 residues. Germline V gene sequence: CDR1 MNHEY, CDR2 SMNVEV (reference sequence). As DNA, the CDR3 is TGTGCCAGCAGCCCTCCGACAGGGAGGTTATACGAGCAGTACTTC. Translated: CASSPPTGRLYEQYF.

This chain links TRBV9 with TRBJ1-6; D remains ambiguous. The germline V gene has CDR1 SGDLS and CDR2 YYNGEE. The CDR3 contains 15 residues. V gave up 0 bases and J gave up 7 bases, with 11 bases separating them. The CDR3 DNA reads TGTGCCAGCAGCGTAGATCCGCGGAAGAATTCACCCCTCCACTTT. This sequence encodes CASSVDPRKNSPLHF.

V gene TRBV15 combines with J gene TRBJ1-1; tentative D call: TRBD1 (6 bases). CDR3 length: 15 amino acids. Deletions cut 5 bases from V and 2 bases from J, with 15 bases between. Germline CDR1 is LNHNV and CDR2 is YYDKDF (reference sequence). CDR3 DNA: TGTGCCACCAGCTCGAGCGGGACATTCAACACTGAAGCTTTCTTT. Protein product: CATSSSGTFNTEAFF.